This T cell receptor (beta chain) was recovered during a study of identical twins. Study-level results: For zero-insertion analyses, partial confounding could come from invariant MAIT and iNKT cells. Clonotypes of the beta chain that were abundant in cord blood carried fewer insertions (memory repertoires showed none). In beta out-of-frame sequences, the excess sharing between twins was weaker.

A word on this clonotype: Its antigen is still unknown.

cDNA molecules carried unique molecular identifiers, and template switching added a universal primer site. MiXCR, run by TCRdb on the 5' RACE reads, gives a single entry per CDR3 protein. The data hold hundreds of thousands of distinct CDR3 sequences, with more than 6.5% observed a single time. In germline, CDR1 is SGHNT, CDR2 YENEEA. V was clipped by 5 bases and J by 0 bases; unmatched bases: 9. The CDR3 length is 17 residues. The same data also contributed to another study, on yellow fever vaccine responses in identical twins.

Sequenced sample: memory (CD45RO+) T cells sorted from blood. This rearrangement joins TRBV11-3 to TRBJ2-5, with 10 bases matching TRBD1. This sequence originates from a woman aged 18-30 years in good health. CDR3 amino acids: CASSPGTGQGYQETQYF. The CDR3 DNA is TGTGCCAGCAGCCCTGGGACGGGACAGGGGTACCAAGAGACCCAGTACTTC.